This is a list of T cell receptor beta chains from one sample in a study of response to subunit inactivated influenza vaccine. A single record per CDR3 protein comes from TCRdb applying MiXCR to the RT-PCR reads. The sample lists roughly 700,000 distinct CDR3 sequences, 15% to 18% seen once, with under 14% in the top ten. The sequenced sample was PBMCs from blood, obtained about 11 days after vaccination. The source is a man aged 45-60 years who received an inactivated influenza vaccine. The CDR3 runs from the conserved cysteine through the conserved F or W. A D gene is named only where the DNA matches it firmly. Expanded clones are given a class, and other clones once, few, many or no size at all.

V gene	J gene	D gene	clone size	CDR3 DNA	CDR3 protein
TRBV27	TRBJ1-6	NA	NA	TGTGCCAGCAGTTTATCGACCACCCGCGGCGGTTCACCCCTCCACTTT	CASSLSTTRGGSPLHF
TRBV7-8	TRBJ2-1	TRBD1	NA	TGTGCCAGCAGCTTAAAACCGGGACAGTCCTTCTCCTACAATGAGCAGTTCTTC	CASSLKPGQSFSYNEQFF
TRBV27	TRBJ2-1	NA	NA	TGTGCCAGCAGTTTACGGACAGACAATGAGCAGTTCTTC	CASSLRTDNEQFF
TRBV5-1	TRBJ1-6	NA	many	TGCGCCAGCAGCTTGGCAGGGTTTGGTTCACCCCTCCACTTT	CASSLAGFGSPLHF
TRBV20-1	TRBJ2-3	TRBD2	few	TGCAGTGCTAGAGACCTAGCGGGGGCAGATACGCAGTATTTT	CSARDLAGADTQYF
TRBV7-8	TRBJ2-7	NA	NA	TGTGCCAGCAGCTTAACCGGACGGAATTCCTACGAGCAGTACTTC	CASSLTGRNSYEQYF
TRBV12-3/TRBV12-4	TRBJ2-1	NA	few	TGTGCCAGCAGTTTTGCTTGGGATGGAAATGAGCAGTTCTTC	CASSFAWDGNEQFF
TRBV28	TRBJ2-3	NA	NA	TGTGCCAGCAGTTGGTACACAGATACGCAGTATTTT	CASSWYTDTQYF
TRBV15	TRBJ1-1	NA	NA	TGTGCCACCGGGCAGGGGCGCGGGACTGAAGCTTTCTTT	CATGQGRGTEAFF
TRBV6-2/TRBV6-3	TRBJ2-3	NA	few	TGTGCCAGCCGAAGGACTTCAACCTCATACTATACGCAGTATTTT	CASRRTSTSYYTQYF
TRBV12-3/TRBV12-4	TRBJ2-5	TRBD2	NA	TGTGCCAGCAGTTCTCTAGGACTAGCGGGAATGGAGACCCAGTACTTC	CASSSLGLAGMETQYF
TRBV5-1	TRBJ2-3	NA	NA	TGCGCCAGCACCGTAGCGGACTACACAGATACGCAGTATTTT	CASTVADYTDTQYF
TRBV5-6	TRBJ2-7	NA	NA	TGTGCCAGCAGCTTGGAGGGACAGGGTCGTCGTAGGGCTAGCGGGGGATCCTACGAGCAGTACTTC	CASSLEGQGRRRASGGSYEQYF
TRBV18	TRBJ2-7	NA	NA	TGTGCCAGCTCACCCGGGACTTCCAACTCCTACGAGCAGTACTTC	CASSPGTSNSYEQYF
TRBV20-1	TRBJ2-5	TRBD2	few	TGCAGTGCTCTTGGTACTAGCGGGGGGCCCCAAGAGACCCAGTACTTC	CSALGTSGGPQETQYF
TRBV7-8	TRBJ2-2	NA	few	TGTGCCAGCAGCTTTTCGACAGATCGACTCACCGGGGAGCTGTTTTTT	CASSFSTDRLTGELFF
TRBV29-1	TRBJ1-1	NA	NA	TGCAGCGTTGAAAAAGTCATGAACACTGAAGCTTTCTTT	CSVEKVMNTEAFF
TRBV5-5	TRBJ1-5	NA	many	TGTGCCAGCAGCTTGAAACCAGGGGATTCAAGACAGCCCCAGCATTTT	CASSLKPGDSRQPQHF
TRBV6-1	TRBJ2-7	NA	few	TGTGCCAGCATTGACGGGGGACAGTGGAATACCTACGAGCAGTACTTC	CASIDGGQWNTYEQYF
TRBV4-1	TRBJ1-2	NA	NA	TGCGCCAGCAGCCATAGACAGGACCCCTATGGCTACACCTTC	CASSHRQDPYGYTF
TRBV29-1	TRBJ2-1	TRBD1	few	TGCAGCGCCTACCCCGGGACAGGGCTTTACAATGAGCAGTTCTTC	CSAYPGTGLYNEQFF
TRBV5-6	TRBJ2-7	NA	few	TGTGCCAGCAGCTTTTGGCAGGTGAGGAACGAGCAGTACTTC	CASSFWQVRNEQYF
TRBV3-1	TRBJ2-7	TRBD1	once	TGTGCCAGCAGCCGCATCCCGGGACAGGGGTACGAGCAGTACTTC	CASSRIPGQGYEQYF
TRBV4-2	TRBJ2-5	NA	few	TGTGCCAGCAGCCAAGATCAGGGGGGTCTGGCTAGCGGGTACCAAGAGACCCAGTACTTC	CASSQDQGGLASGYQETQYF
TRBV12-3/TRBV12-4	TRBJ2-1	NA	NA	TGTGCCAGCAGGGGGTCCAACTTGGTCGATGAGCAGTTCTTC	CASRGSNLVDEQFF
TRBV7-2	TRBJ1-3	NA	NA	TGTGCCAGCAGCCCGCCGGGCGCCCGCTCTGGAAACACCATATATTTT	CASSPPGARSGNTIYF
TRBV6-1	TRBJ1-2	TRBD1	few	TGTGCCAGCAGTAGGGACACAGGGGGTTTTAACTATGGCTACACCTTC	CASSRDTGGFNYGYTF
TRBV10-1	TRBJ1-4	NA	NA	TGCGCCAGCAGTGGGGGGCCGAATGAAAAACTGTTTTTT	CASSGGPNEKLFF
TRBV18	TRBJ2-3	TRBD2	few	TGTGCCAGCTCACCACCCGGACTAGCGAGGGGAGCAGATACGCAGTATTTT	CASSPPGLARGADTQYF
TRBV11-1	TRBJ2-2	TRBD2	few	TGTGCCAGCAGCGATCAGTTTAGCGGGAGGCGCCGCGAAAACACCGGGGAGCTGTTTTTT	CASSDQFSGRRRENTGELFF
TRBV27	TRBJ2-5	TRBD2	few	TGTGCCAGCAGTTTTAGACTAGCGGGGTCCCCGGGCGACCAGTACTTC	CASSFRLAGSPGDQYF
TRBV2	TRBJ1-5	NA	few	TGTGCCAGCAGTTCCATACAGGGTTATAGCAATCAGCCCCAGCATTTT	CASSSIQGYSNQPQHF
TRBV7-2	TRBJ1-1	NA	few	TGTGCCAGCAGCTTAATGTGGGGGGCGGGCCACACTGAAGCTTTCTTT	CASSLMWGAGHTEAFF
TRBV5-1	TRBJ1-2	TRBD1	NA	TGCGCCAGCAGCCCAATTGCAGGGGGCTATGATAACTATGGCTACACCTTC	CASSPIAGGYDNYGYTF
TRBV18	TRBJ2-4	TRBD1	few	TGTGCCAGCTCACCAATCCCGGGACAGGGAAACATTCAGTACTTC	CASSPIPGQGNIQYF
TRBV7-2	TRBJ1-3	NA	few	TGTGCCAGCAGCTTGGGTCTAGCTGGAAACACCATATATTTT	CASSLGLAGNTIYF
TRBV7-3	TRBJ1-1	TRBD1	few	TGTGCCAGCAGCCAGGACAGGGTTACTGAAGCTTTCTTT	CASSQDRVTEAFF
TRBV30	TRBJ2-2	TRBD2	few	TGTGCCTGGAGTACGAGACTAGCGGGGGGCAATAAGAACACCGGGGAGCTGTTTTTT	CAWSTRLAGGNKNTGELFF
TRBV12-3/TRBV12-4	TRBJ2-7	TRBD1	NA	TGTGCCAGCAGACGGGGACAGGGTCAGGAGCAGTACTTC	CASRRGQGQEQYF
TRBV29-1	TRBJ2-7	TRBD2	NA	TGCAGCGTTGACGGGGTAGCGGGGGGAGTCCCCTACGAGCAGTACTTC	CSVDGVAGGVPYEQYF
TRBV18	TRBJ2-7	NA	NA	TGTGCCAGCTCACCACTAAGGGACGGTGGCCGGGAGCAGTACTTC	CASSPLRDGGREQYF
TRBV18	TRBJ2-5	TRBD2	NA	TGTGCCAGCTCACCACCGCTAGCGGGATCAGTAGTGACCCAGTACTTC	CASSPPLAGSVVTQYF
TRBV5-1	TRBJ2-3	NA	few	TGCGCCAGCAGCCCGACGGAGGATACGCAGTATTTT	CASSPTEDTQYF
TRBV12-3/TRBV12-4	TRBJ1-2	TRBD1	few	TGTGCCAGCAGCCTGACAGGGCCTCCTAACTATGGCTACACCTTC	CASSLTGPPNYGYTF
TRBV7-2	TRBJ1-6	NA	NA	TGTGCCAGCAGCTTACAGGGAGCGGCACCCCTCCACTTT	CASSLQGAAPLHF
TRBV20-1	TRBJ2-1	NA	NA	TGCAGTGCACCTAGGGGCGTGTATGAGCAGTTCTTC	CSAPRGVYEQFF
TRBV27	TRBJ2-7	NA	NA	TGTGCCAGCAGTGTCGACAGGCGAAAGATCTCCTACGAGCAGTACTTC	CASSVDRRKISYEQYF
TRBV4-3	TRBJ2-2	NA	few	TGCGCCAGCAGCCAAAGGGTCAGGCTAGGTTCCGGGGAGCTGTTTTTT	CASSQRVRLGSGELFF
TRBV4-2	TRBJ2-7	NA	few	TGTGCCAGCAGCCAAGCACAGGCGAGCTCCTACGAGCAGTACTTC	CASSQAQASSYEQYF
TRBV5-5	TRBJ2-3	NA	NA	TGTGCCAGCAGCTTCCGGGACACATACACAGATACGCAGTATTTT	CASSFRDTYTDTQYF
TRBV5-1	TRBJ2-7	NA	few	TGCGCCAGCAGCATGGGGACGGGATCCTACGAGCAGTACTTC	CASSMGTGSYEQYF
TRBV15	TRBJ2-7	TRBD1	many	TGTGCCACCAGCAGAGAACCGGGACAGGGGACCTACGAGCAGTACTTC	CATSREPGQGTYEQYF
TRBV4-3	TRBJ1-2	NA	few	TGCGCCAGCAGCCAAGACTGGTCTGCTAACTATGGCTACACCTTC	CASSQDWSANYGYTF
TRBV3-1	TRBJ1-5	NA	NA	TGTGCCAGCAGCCACAGTGCAGGGGCCGGTCAGCCCCAGCATTTT	CASSHSAGAGQPQHF
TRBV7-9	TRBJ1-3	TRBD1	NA	TGTGCCAGCAGTACAGGGGTCAGCTCTGGAAACACCATATATTTT	CASSTGVSSGNTIYF
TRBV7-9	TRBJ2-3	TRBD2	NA	TGTGCCAGCAGCTTAATGTCACGGGGGGGACCCACAGATACGCAGTATTTT	CASSLMSRGGPTDTQYF
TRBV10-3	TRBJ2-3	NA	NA	TGTGCCATCAGTGAAAGAGCAGCAGATACGCAGTATTTT	CAISERAADTQYF
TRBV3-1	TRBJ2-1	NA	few	TGTGCCAGCAGCCCCCTGTGGGCCAACTCGATCTACAATGAGCAGTTCTTC	CASSPLWANSIYNEQFF
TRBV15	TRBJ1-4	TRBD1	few	TGTGCCACCAGCGCCCCCGGGACAGGGATTGAAAAACTGTTTTTT	CATSAPGTGIEKLFF
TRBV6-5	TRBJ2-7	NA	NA	TGTGCCAGCAGTGGGGGAGTTTACGAGCAGTACTTC	CASSGGVYEQYF